This TCR beta chain was sequenced during a study of response to subunit inactivated influenza vaccine. This clonotype showed up many times. TCRdb used MiXCR to reprocess the RT-PCR reads, holding one entry per CDR3 protein. Of about 500,000 distinct CDR3 sequences listed, around 7.9% are singletons. The sequence came from a man between 50 and 70 years old who received an inactivated influenza vaccine. The sequences come from PBMCs from blood, collected about 24 months after vaccination.

CDR3 amino acids: CASRSARTVKGSPLHF. The CDR3 region has the DNA TGTGCCAGCAGGAGTGCCAGGACGGTGAAAGGTTCACCCCTCCACTTT. The chain is built from TRBV27 and TRBJ1-6; no clear D. V lost 6 bases and J 9 bases, leaving 21 bases between the germline ends. The CDR3 covers 16 residues. Germline CDR1 MNHEY, CDR2 SMNVEV (reference sequence).